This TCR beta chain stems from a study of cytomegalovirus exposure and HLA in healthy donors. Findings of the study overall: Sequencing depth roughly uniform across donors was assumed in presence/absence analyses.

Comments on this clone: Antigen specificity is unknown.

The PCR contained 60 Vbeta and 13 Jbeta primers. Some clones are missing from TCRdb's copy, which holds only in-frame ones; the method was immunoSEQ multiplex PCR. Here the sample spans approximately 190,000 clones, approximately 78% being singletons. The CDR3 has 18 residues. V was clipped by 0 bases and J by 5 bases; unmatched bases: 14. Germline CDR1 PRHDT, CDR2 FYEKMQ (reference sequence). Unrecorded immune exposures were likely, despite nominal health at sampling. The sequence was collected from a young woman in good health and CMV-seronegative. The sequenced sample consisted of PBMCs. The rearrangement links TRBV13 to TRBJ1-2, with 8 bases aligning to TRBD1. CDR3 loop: CASSLGPAGGIIGYGYTF. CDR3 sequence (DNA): TGTGCCAGCAGCTTAGGCCCGGCAGGGGGCATAATTGGGTATGGCTACACCTTC. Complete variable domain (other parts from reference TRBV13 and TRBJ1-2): AAGVIQSPRHLIKEKRETATLKCYPIPRHDTVYWYQQGPGQDPQFLISFYEKMQSDKGSIPDRFSAQQFSDYHSELNMSSLELGDSALYFCASSLGPAGGIIGYGYTFGSGTRLTVV.